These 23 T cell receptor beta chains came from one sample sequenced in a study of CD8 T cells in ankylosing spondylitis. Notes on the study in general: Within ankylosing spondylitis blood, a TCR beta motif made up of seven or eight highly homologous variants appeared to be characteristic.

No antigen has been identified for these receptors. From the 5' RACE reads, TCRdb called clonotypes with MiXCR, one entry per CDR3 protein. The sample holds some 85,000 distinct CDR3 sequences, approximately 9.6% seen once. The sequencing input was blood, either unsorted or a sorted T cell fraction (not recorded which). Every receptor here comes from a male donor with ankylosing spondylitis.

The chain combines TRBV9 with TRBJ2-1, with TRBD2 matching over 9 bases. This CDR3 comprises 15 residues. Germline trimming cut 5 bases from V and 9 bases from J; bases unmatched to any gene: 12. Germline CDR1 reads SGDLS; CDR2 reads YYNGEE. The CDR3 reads CASSPGGRAMAEQFF. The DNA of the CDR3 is TGTGCCAGCAGTCCCGGCGGGAGGGCCATGGCTGAGCAGTTCTTC. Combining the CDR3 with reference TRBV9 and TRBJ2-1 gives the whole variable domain DSGVTQTPKHLITATGQRVTLRCSPRSGDLSVYWYQQSLDQGLQFLIQYYNGEERAKGNILERFSAQQFPDLHSELNLSSLELGDSALYFCASSPGGRAMAEQFFGPGTRLTVL.

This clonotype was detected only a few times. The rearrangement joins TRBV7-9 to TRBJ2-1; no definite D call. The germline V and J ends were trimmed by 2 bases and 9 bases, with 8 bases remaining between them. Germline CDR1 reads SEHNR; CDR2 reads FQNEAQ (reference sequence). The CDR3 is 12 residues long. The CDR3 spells CASSLTVLEQFF. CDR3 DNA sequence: TGTGCCAGCAGCTTAACGGTTCTTGAGCAGTTCTTC.

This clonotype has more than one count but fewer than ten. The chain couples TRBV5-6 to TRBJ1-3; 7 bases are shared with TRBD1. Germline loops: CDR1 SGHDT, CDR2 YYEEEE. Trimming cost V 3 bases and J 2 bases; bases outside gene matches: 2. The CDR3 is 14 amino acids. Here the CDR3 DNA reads TGTGCCAGCAGCTCCGGGACAGCTGGAAACACCATATATTTT. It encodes CASSSGTAGNTIYF.

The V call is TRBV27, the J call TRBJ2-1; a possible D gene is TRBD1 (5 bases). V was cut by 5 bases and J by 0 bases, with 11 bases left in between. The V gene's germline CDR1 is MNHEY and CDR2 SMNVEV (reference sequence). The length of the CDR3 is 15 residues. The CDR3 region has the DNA TGTGCCAGCAGTCCCCAGGACATCTCCTACAATGAGCAGTTCTTC. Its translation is CASSPQDISYNEQFF.

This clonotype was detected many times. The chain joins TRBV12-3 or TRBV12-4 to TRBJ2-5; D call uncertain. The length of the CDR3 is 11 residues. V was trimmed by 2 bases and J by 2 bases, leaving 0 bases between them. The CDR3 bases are TGTGCCAGCAGTTTACAAGAGACCCAGTACTTC. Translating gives CASSLQETQYF.

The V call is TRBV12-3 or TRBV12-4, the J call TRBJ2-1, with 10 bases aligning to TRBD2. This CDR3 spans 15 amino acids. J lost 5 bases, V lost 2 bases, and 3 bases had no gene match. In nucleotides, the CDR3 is TGTGCCAGCAGTTTATGGAGCGGGAGGGACAATGAGCAGTTCTTC. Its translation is CASSLWSGRDNEQFF.

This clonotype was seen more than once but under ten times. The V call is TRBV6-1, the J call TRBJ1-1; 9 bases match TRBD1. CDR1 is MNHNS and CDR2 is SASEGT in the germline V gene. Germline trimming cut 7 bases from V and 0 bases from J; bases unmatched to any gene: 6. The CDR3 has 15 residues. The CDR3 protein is CASTLQGALNTEAFF. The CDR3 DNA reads TGTGCCAGCACCCTACAGGGGGCCCTGAACACTGAAGCTTTCTTT.

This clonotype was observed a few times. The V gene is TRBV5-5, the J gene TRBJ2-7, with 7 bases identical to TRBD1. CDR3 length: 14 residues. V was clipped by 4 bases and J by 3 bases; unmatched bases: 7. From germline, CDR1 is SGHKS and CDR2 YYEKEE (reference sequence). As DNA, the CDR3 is TGTGCCAGCAGCGTGGGACAGCCGTTCTACGAGCAGTACTTC. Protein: CASSVGQPFYEQYF. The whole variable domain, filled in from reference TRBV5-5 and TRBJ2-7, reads DAGVTQSPTHLIKTRGQQVTLRCSPISGHKSVSWYQQVLGQGPQFIFQYYEKEERGRGNFPDRFSARQFPNYSSELNVNALLLGDSALYLCASSVGQPFYEQYFGPGTRLTVT.

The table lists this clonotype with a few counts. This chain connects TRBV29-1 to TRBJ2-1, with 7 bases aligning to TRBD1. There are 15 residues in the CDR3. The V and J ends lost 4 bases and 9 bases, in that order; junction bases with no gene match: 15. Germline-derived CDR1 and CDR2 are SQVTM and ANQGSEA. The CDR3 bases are TGCAGCGTTGCCTTCTGGGACAGCAGGGTGAGTGAGCAGTTCTTC. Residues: CSVAFWDSRVSEQFF.

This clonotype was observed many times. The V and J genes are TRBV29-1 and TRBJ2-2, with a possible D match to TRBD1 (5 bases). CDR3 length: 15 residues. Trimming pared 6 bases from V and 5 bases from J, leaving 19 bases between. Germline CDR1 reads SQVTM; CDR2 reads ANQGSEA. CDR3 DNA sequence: TGCAGCGTCAAAGGGGCAGGCCTTAGGACCGGGGAGCTGTTTTTT. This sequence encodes CSVKGAGLRTGELFF.

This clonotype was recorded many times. DNA for the CDR3: TGTGCCAGCAGCTTGGGGGGGCAGAAGAACACTGAAGCTTTCTTT. Translation: CASSLGGQKNTEAFF. This chain uses TRBV5-6 with TRBJ1-1, with TRBD1 as a possible D gene (6 bases). The length of the CDR3 is 15 residues. Looked up from germline, CDR1 is SGHDT and CDR2 is YYEEEE. Trimming took 0 bases from V and 1 from J, leaving 10 bases between them. Full variable domain (outside the CDR3, taken from reference TRBV5-6 and TRBJ1-1): DAGVTQSPTHLIKTRGQQVTLRCSPKSGHDTVSWYQQALGQGPQFIFQYYEEEERQRGNFPDRFSGHQFPNYSSELNVNALLLGDSALYLCASSLGGQKNTEAFFGQGTRLTVV.

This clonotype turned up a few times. The CDR3 spells CASGLATGITGETQYF. Written as DNA, the CDR3 is TGTGCTAGTGGTTTGGCCACAGGGATAACGGGGGAGACCCAGTACTTC. V usage is TRBV12-5 and J usage is TRBJ2-5; possibly TRBD1 for D (6 bases). From germline, CDR1 is LGHNT and CDR2 FRNRAP. Trimming left V 1 base short and J 5 bases short, with 17 bases between. CDR3 length: 16 residues. The full variable domain, with the rest looked up from reference TRBV12-5 and TRBJ2-5, is DARVTQTPRHKVTEMGQEVTMRCQPILGHNTVFWYRQTMMQGLELLAYFRNRAPLDDSGMPKDRFSAEMPDATLATLKIQPSEPRDSAVYFCASGLATGITGETQYFGPGTRLLVL.

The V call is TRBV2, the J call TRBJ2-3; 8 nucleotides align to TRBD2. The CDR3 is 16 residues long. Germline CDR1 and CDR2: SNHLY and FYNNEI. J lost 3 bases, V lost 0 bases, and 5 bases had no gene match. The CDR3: CASSEALPSGTDTQYF. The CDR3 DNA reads TGTGCCAGCAGTGAAGCGCTTCCTAGCGGGACAGATACGCAGTATTTT.

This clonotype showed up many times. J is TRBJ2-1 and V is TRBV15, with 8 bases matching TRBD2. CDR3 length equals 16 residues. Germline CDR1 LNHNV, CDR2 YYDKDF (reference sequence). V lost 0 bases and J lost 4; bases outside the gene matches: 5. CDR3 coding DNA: TGTGCCACCAGCAGAGAAAGGACTAGCAGTTACAATGAGCAGTTCTTC. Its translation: CATSRERTSSYNEQFF.

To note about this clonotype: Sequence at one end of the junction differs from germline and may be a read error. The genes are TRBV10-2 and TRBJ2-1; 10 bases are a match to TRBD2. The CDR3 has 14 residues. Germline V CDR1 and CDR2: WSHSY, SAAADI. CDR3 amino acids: CASSELAGGDTGVF. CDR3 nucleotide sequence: TGCGCCAGCAGCGAGTTAGCGGGAGGCGACACGGGGGTCTTC.

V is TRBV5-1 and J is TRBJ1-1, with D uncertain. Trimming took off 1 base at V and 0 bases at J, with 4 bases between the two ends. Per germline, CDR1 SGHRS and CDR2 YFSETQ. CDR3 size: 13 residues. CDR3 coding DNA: TGCGCCAGCAGCTTGTATATGAACACTGAAGCTTTCTTT. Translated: CASSLYMNTEAFF.

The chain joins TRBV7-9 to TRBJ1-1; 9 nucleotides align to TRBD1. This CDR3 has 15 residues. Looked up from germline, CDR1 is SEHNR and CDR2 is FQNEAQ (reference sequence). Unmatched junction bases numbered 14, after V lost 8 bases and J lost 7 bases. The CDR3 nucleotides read TGTGCCAGCGGGGCCGACAGGGGGAGATCGGATGAAGCTTTCTTT. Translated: CASGADRGRSDEAFF.

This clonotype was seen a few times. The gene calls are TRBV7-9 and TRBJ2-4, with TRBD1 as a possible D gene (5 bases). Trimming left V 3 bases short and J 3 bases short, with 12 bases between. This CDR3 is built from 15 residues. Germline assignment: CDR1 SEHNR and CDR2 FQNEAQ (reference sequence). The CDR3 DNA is TGTGCCAGCAGCTTCCAGGGTTTGGGCAAAAACATTCAGTACTTC. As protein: CASSFQGLGKNIQYF.

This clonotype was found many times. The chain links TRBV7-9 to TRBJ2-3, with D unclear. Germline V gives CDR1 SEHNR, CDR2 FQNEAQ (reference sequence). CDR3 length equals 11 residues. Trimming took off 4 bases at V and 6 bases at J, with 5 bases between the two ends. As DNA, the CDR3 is TGTGCCAGCAGCTCCCCTGATACGCAGTATTTT. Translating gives CASSSPDTQYF.

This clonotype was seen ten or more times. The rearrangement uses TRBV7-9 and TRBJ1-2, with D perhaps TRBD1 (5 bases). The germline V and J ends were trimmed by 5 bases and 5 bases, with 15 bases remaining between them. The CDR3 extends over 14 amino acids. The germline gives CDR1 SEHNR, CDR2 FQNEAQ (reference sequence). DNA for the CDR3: TGTGCCAGCAGCCCACGGACGGGGGAATATGGCTACACCTTC. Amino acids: CASSPRTGEYGYTF.

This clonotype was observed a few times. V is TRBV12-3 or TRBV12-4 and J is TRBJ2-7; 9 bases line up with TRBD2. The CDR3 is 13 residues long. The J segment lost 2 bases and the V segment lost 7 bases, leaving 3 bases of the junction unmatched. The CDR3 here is CASNLAGAYEQYF. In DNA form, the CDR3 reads TGTGCCAGCAACTTAGCGGGAGCCTACGAGCAGTACTTC.

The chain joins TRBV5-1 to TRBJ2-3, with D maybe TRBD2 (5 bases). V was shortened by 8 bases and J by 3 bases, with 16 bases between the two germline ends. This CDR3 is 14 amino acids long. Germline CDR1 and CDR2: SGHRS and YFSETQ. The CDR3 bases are TGCGCCAGGGAAGGATCCGGAGGTACAGATACGCAGTATTTT. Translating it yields CAREGSGGTDTQYF.

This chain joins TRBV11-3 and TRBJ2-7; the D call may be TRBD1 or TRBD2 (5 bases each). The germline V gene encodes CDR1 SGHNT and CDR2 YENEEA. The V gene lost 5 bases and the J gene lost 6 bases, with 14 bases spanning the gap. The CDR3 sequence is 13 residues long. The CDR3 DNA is TGTGCCAGCAGCCCATGGAATGGGGGCGAGCAGTACTTC. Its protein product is CASSPWNGGEQYF. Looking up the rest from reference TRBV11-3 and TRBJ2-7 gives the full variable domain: EAGVVQSPRYKIIEKKQPVAFWCNPISGHNTLYWYLQNLGQGPELLIRYENEEAVDDSQLPKDRFSAERLKGVDSTLKIQPAELGDSAVYLCASSPWNGGEQYFGPGTRLTVT.